Listed below are T cell receptor beta chains from one sample, sequenced in a study of shared clonotypes between healthy human individuals. Sequenced by immunoSEQ multiplex PCR; TCRdb stores in-frame clones only, minus some. The sample has 1.5 million to 2.5 million clones, approximately 95% seen once. Sequenced material: naive CD8+ T cells sorted from blood. These receptors came from a man aged 18 to 29 in good health. Both conserved end residues are part of each CDR3. Rows may omit the clone size; those that give it use once, few, many or a size class.

CDR3aa | len | j_gene | abundance | v_gene
CASSDVAGQGLKNIQYF | 17 | TRBJ2-4 | - | TRBV19
CASSSQGAGGYTF | 13 | TRBJ1-2 | - | TRBV6-5
CASTIPGLNTEAFF | 14 | TRBJ1-1 | few | TRBV19
CASSHDSGRRRHTQYF | 16 | TRBJ2-3 | - | TRBV7-9
CASSLGTEVEQYF | 13 | TRBJ2-7 | - | TRBV7-2
CATSSSRTGEQYF | 13 | TRBJ2-7 | once | TRBV15
CASSWGSTNTGELFF | 15 | TRBJ2-2 | once | TRBV5-6
CSVEKTGTGIYEQYF | 15 | TRBJ2-7 | - | TRBV29-1
CASSLGLVGTMGYGYTF | 17 | TRBJ1-2 | - | TRBV7-8
CASSLAPNEQFF | 12 | TRBJ2-1 | once | TRBV5-4
CASRLAGGDFYNEQFF | 16 | TRBJ2-1 | - | TRBV2
CASSHGEGYTF | 11 | TRBJ1-2 | - | TRBV6-5
CASSQVAGVTGSYNEQFF | 18 | TRBJ2-1 | - | TRBV14
CASSLLLATETYEQYF | 16 | TRBJ2-7 | - | TRBV5-1
CASRGGQGADTQYF | 14 | TRBJ2-3 | - | TRBV5-4
CASSYSPGADYGYTF | 15 | TRBJ1-2 | - | TRBV6-5
CASRGSYGYTF | 11 | TRBJ1-2 | - | TRBV27